The rows below give T cell receptor beta chains drawn from one sample of a study of early T cells in non-severe SARS-CoV-2 infection. TCRdb fed the 5' RACE reads into MiXCR, producing one record per CDR3 protein. The sample has around 89,000 distinct CDR3 sequences, roughly 14% seen once. Sequences were obtained from whole blood. Every receptor here comes from an adult who was a healthcare worker with PCR-confirmed SARS-CoV-2 infection or an uninfected control (not recorded which). Both conserved end residues are part of each CDR3. The D gene is left open where the match is weak. Some rows have no size entry. The others give once, few or many, or a class for an expanded clone.

TRBJ2-5	TRBV3-1	few	NA	TGTGCCAGCAGCCAAGCGACTCTGAAGGAGACCCAGTACTTC	CASSQATLKETQYF
TRBJ2-3	TRBV6-2/TRBV6-3	NA	NA	TGTGCCAGCAGAGTACTCGGTTCCACAGATACGCAGTATTTT	CASRVLGSTDTQYF
TRBJ1-2	TRBV30	few	TRBD1	TGTGCCTGGAGTCGTACCGGGACAGGGTATGGCTACACCTTC	CAWSRTGTGYGYTF
TRBJ1-1	TRBV6-2/TRBV6-3	NA	TRBD1	TGTGCCAGCAGTGGGGGACAGCCTGAAGCTTTCTTT	CASSGGQPEAFF
TRBJ2-3	TRBV6-1	few	NA	TGTGCCAGCAGTGAATTGGGGCCCGCAGATACGCAGTATTTT	CASSELGPADTQYF
TRBJ2-3	TRBV7-2	NA	NA	TGTGCCAGCAGCTTTGTAGGCACAGATACGCAGTATTTT	CASSFVGTDTQYF
TRBJ2-6	TRBV5-1	many	NA	TGCGCCAGCAGCTTGGTTGCAGGATCTATTTCCTCTGGGGCCAACGTCCTGACTTTC	CASSLVAGSISSGANVLTF
TRBJ1-1	TRBV9	few	TRBD1	TGTGCCAGCAGCCTGGGACAGGGGGCTTCTAACACTGAAGCTTTCTTT	CASSLGQGASNTEAFF
TRBJ2-2	TRBV7-2	NA	NA	TGTGCCAGCTCGGGGACGAACACCGGGGAGCTGTTTTTT	CASSGTNTGELFF
TRBJ2-5	TRBV6-6	NA	NA	TGTGCCAGCAGTTACTCAGGACAGAATCACCAAGAGACCCAGTACTTC	CASSYSGQNHQETQYF
TRBJ2-4	TRBV18	NA	TRBD2	TGTGCCAGCTCACCACCCCCGGGGGGCATTCAGTACTTC	CASSPPPGGIQYF
TRBJ1-1	TRBV11-2	NA	NA	TGTGCCAGCAGCTTAGGCTCTGAAGCTTTCTTT	CASSLGSEAFF
TRBJ2-5	TRBV11-2	few	TRBD2	TGTGCCAGCAGCCGTATAGCGGGGGCTCAAGAGACCCAGTACTTC	CASSRIAGAQETQYF
TRBJ2-3	TRBV2	NA	NA	TGTGCCAGCAAGAAAGATACGCAGTATTTT	CASKKDTQYF
TRBJ2-1	TRBV5-1	many	TRBD2	TGCGCCAGCAGCCTGGGGGGGAGCTCCTACAATGAGCAGTTCTTC	CASSLGGSSYNEQFF
TRBJ2-2	TRBV7-3	few	TRBD1	TGTGCCAGCAGCTTAAATGGGGGACAGGGGAACACCGGGGAGCTGTTTTTT	CASSLNGGQGNTGELFF
TRBJ2-1	TRBV20-1	NA	NA	TGCAGTGCTAGACCGGACGAGCACAATGAGCAGTTCTTC	CSARPDEHNEQFF
TRBJ2-1	TRBV28	NA	TRBD1	TGTGCCAGCAGGAAGGGGGCTAGGACCAATGAGCAGTTCTTC	CASRKGARTNEQFF
TRBJ2-3	TRBV7-6	NA	TRBD2	TGTGCCAGCAGCTCTTGGACGGGAGGAACAGATACGCAGTATTTT	CASSSWTGGTDTQYF
TRBJ2-1	TRBV5-4	few	TRBD1	TGTGCCAGCAGCTCGTGGGGACAGGGGAATGATGAGCAGTTCTTC	CASSSWGQGNDEQFF
TRBJ2-5	TRBV20-1	few	TRBD2	TGCAGTGCTAGAGATACGGCGGGGGGGTTACAAGAGACCCAGTACTTC	CSARDTAGGLQETQYF
TRBJ1-5	TRBV10-3	few	NA	TGTGCCATCAGTGAGACCGGGCAGCCCCAGCATTTT	CAISETGQPQHF
TRBJ2-3	TRBV11-2	few	NA	TGTGCCAGCACCCAAAGGGGGAATACGCAGTATTTT	CASTQRGNTQYF
TRBJ2-5	TRBV4-1	NA	NA	TGCGCCAGCAGCCAGGGGGAACGAGAGACCCAGTACTTC	CASSQGERETQYF
TRBJ2-1	TRBV29-1	NA	TRBD1	TGCAGCGTGATGCGGGACAGGGGTTACAATGAGCAGTTCTTC	CSVMRDRGYNEQFF
TRBJ1-2	TRBV12-2	few	NA	TGTGCAAGTCGCTTAGCGTCCTCCCAATGCATGCGGTATGGCTACACCTTC	CASRLASSQCMRYGYTF
TRBJ1-2	TRBV28	few	NA	TGTGCCAGCAGTCCACTAGGGCCTTATGCCTACACCTTC	CASSPLGPYAYTF
TRBJ1-4	TRBV9	few	NA	TGTGCCAGCAGCGGGACGGGGGGTCCTAATGAAAAACTGTTTTTT	CASSGTGGPNEKLFF
TRBJ2-1	TRBV10-2	NA	NA	TGCGCCAGCAGTGAGGGTGCTCCAGCTCCCTCCTCCTACAATGAGCAGTTCTTC	CASSEGAPAPSSYNEQFF
TRBJ2-5	TRBV2	many	NA	TGTGCCAGCAGCGAACGTGGACCCCAAGAGACCCAGTACTTC	CASSERGPQETQYF
TRBJ1-2	TRBV10-3	NA	NA	TGTGCCATCAGTGAGTCGACTCTAGCTGGCTACACCTTC	CAISESTLAGYTF
TRBJ2-5	TRBV7-9	NA	TRBD2	TGTGCCAGCAGCTTAGACCGGGGGGTAGAGACCCAGTACTTC	CASSLDRGVETQYF
TRBJ1-1	TRBV6-5	NA	NA	TGTGCCAGCAGTTACTCACAGCGGGTGAACACTGAAGCTTTCTTT	CASSYSQRVNTEAFF
TRBJ1-4	TRBV20-1	few	TRBD1	TGCAGTGCTGACAGGGGGGTGAATGAAAAACTGTTTTTT	CSADRGVNEKLFF
TRBJ1-3	TRBV3-1	NA	TRBD1	TGTGCCAGCAGCCCCAGCTTGGGACAGGGTACTGGAAACACCATATATTTT	CASSPSLGQGTGNTIYF